These T cell receptor beta chains were read from a single sample in a study of cytomegalovirus exposure and HLA in healthy donors. Repertoires were generated with immunoSEQ multiplex PCR, while TCRdb's copy carries only in-frame clones and drops some. Of 120,000 or so clones listed, 75% to 85% are singletons. The sequencing sample was made of PBMCs. Source of these receptors: a woman in her forties or fifties in good health and CMV-seropositive. CDR3s include the opening cysteine and the closing phenylalanine or tryptophan. A D gene is named only where the DNA matches it firmly. Some rows have no size entry. The others give once, few or many, or a class for an expanded clone.

j_gene	len	d_gene	abundance	v_gene	CDR3nt	CDR3aa
TRBJ2-7	13	TRBD2	.	TRBV7-9	TGTGCCAGCAGTGGGGTAGCGGGAGACGAGCAGTACTTC	CASSGVAGDEQYF
TRBJ2-3	15	TRBD2	.	TRBV2	TGTGCCAGCTATAGACCGGGACTAGGGATAGATACGCAGTATTTT	CASYRPGLGIDTQYF
TRBJ2-7	17	TRBD1	.	TRBV4-1	TGCGCCAGCAGCCAAGGGCGGGCCAGGGGGTTTAACGACGAGCAGTACTTC	CASSQGRARGFNDEQYF
TRBJ2-1	15	TRBD2	.	TRBV9	TGTGCCAGCAGCGCTAGCGGGAGCTCCTACAATGAGCAGTTCTTC	CASSASGSSYNEQFF
TRBJ2-3	17	TRBD2	.	TRBV4-3	TGCGCCAGCAGCCCGGGAGTGACTAGCGTCAGCACAGATACGCAGTATTTT	CASSPGVTSVSTDTQYF
TRBJ2-5	15	TRBD2	.	TRBV6-5	TGTGCCAGCAGCGGGACTAGCAGAGGACAAGAGACCCAGTACTTC	CASSGTSRGQETQYF
TRBJ2-3	14	.	.	TRBV10-3	TGTGCCATCAGTAGGGAGCGGCTCACAGATACGCAGTATTTT	CAISRERLTDTQYF
TRBJ2-3	18	TRBD2	.	TRBV4-1	TGCGCCAGCAGCCAAGTCGCCTCTTCTTTAGCGGGGGGTACGGCGCAGTATTTT	CASSQVASSLAGGTAQYF
TRBJ1-5	15	TRBD1	few	TRBV10-3	TGTGCCATCAGTGTAGGGACAGGGGTCAATCAGCCCCAGCATTTT	CAISVGTGVNQPQHF
TRBJ1-3	14	.	.	TRBV14	TGTGCCAGCAGCCTCTATCCCTCTGGAAACACCATATATTTT	CASSLYPSGNTIYF
TRBJ1-5	16	.	.	TRBV18	TGTGCCAGCTCACTAGACAAGGACACCTACAATCAGCCCCAGCATTTT	CASSLDKDTYNQPQHF
TRBJ1-3	15	.	few	TRBV7-2	TGTGCCAGCATCGCCGGGACTTACTCTGGAAACACCATATATTTT	CASIAGTYSGNTIYF
TRBJ2-3	13	TRBD1	.	TRBV5-1	TGCGCCAGCAGCTTGACAGGGGAGGATACGCAGTATTTT	CASSLTGEDTQYF
TRBJ2-1	13	.	.	TRBV2	TGTGCCAGCAGTGAAATCCAGTACAATGAGCAGTTCTTC	CASSEIQYNEQFF
TRBJ2-3	17	.	.	TRBV14	TGTGCCAGCAGCTCAGAAGGGGATATCGGTAGCACAGATACGCAGTATTTT	CASSSEGDIGSTDTQYF
TRBJ2-7	14	.	.	TRBV19	TGTGCCAGTACCCAACAGGGTATCTCCTACGAGCAGTACTTC	CASTQQGISYEQYF
TRBJ2-2	16	TRBD1	.	TRBV7-6	TGTGCCAGCACATATGTTAGGGGGCGCCGGACCGGGGAGCTGTTTTTT	CASTYVRGRRTGELFF
TRBJ1-4	14	.	.	TRBV11-2	TGTGCCAGCAGCGGTCAGGGGATCAATGAAAAACTGTTTTTT	CASSGQGINEKLFF
TRBJ1-3	11	.	few	TRBV7-9	TGTGCCAGCAGCTCCTTGACAGCCATATATTTT	CASSSLTAIYF
TRBJ2-5	17	TRBD2	.	TRBV7-6	TGTGCCAGCAGCCCCCGGACTAGCGGGGGGGCCCGGGAGACCCAGTACTTC	CASSPRTSGGARETQYF
TRBJ2-1	14	TRBD2	.	TRBV19	TGTGCCAGTACACGGGCGGGAGTCCTGAATGAGCAGTTCTTC	CASTRAGVLNEQFF
TRBJ1-1	16	TRBD1	few	TRBV5-1	TGCGCCAGCAGAGCGGGGACAGGGAATATGAACACTGAAGCTTTCTTT	CASRAGTGNMNTEAFF
TRBJ1-4	13	TRBD1	.	TRBV2	TGTGCCAGCGGCGGGACAGGGGATGAAAAACTGTTTTTT	CASGGTGDEKLFF
TRBJ1-2	13	.	.	TRBV27	TGTGCCAGCAGTTTATCGATTGGAGGGGACTACACCTTC	CASSLSIGGDYTF
TRBJ1-2	12	TRBD1	.	TRBV5-6	TGTGCCAGCAGCTTGTACAGGGGTGGCTACACCTTC	CASSLYRGGYTF
TRBJ2-1	16	TRBD2	.	TRBV19	TGTGCCAGTGGAAGACTAGCGGGGGGGCTTAACAATGAGCAGTTCTTC	CASGRLAGGLNNEQFF
TRBJ1-5	17	.	.	TRBV21-1	TGTGCCAGCAGCAATTTTAGGGCCAGGGGGAGAGATCAGCCCCAGCATTTT	CASSNFRARGRDQPQHF
TRBJ1-2	15	TRBD1	.	TRBV5-4	TGTGCCAGCAGCTCCGGACAGGGGGCCTTCTATGGCTACACCTTC	CASSSGQGAFYGYTF
TRBJ2-1	17	TRBD2	.	TRBV5-1	TGCGCCAGCAGCCCTGGGACTAGCGGGAGGCGCTTGGATGAGCAGTTCTTC	CASSPGTSGRRLDEQFF
TRBJ2-5	15	TRBD1	.	TRBV5-1	TGCGCCAGCAGCTCCTCGACAGGGAAGGAGGAGACCCAGTACTTC	CASSSSTGKEETQYF
TRBJ2-2	16	.	.	TRBV7-9	TGTGCCAGCAGCCAAACAGGGGAGGTAAAGGCCGGGGAGCTGTTTTTT	CASSQTGEVKAGELFF
TRBJ1-1	13	.	.	TRBV2	TGTGCCAGCAGTGGCACGTGGCGGACTGAAGCTTTCTTT	CASSGTWRTEAFF
TRBJ2-3	15	.	.	TRBV7-8	TGTGCCAGCAGCTTAGTGGGGGGGCCTTACGATACGCAGTATTTT	CASSLVGGPYDTQYF
TRBJ2-7	18	TRBD2	.	TRBV27	TGTGCCAGCAGTGATCGACTAGCGGGAGGCCAAGACACCTACGAGCAGTACTTC	CASSDRLAGGQDTYEQYF
TRBJ1-2	13	.	.	TRBV10-3	TGTGCCATCACACAGGAATATAACTATGGCTACACCTTC	CAITQEYNYGYTF